The clone carrying this TCR beta chain was seen a few times. Enrolled during active infection, Seattle patients were then followed longitudinally. Produced via immunoSEQ multiplex PCR; TCRdb's table is partial and in-frame only. The sample includes approximately 330,000 clones, roughly 86% seen only once; the top ten take roughly a tenth. The record originates from a study of blood T cell repertoires in COVID-19. The overall study: The United States, Italy and Spain provided the acute and convalescent COVID-19 samples.

The CDR3 loop spans 12 amino acids. V was clipped by 10 bases and J by 0 bases, with 10 bases between them. Germline loops: CDR1 SEHNR, CDR2 FQNEAQ (reference sequence). The rearrangement uses TRBV7-9 and TRBJ2-7; no definite D call. The sequenced material came from peripheral blood. This receptor was taken from a man between 25 and 39 years old with COVID-19, enrolled during active disease. The CDR3 loop reads CAIPADSYEQYF. In DNA, the CDR3 is TGTGCCATCCCCGCGGACTCCTACGAGCAGTACTTC.